This passage covers 27 T cell receptor beta chains from one sample sequenced in a study of T cell repertoires in cytomegalovirus infection. TCRdb fed the reads into MiXCR, producing one record per CDR3 protein. In the table there are about 740,000 distinct CDR3 sequences, under 40% of which are singletons. Sequencing was done on a sample of PBMCs. The origin of the receptors is a human donor in good health (CMV status not recorded). Some clones in this sample may be carry-over from other donors' samples.

This clonotype has only a few counts. The V and J genes are TRBV12-3 or TRBV12-4 and TRBJ1-2, with D tentatively TRBD1 (5 bases). Trimming took off 6 bases at V and 4 bases at J, with 12 bases between the two ends. The CDR3 consists of 13 residues. CDR3 amino acids: CASRSQGGYGYTF. As DNA, the CDR3 is TGTGCCAGCAGGTCGCAGGGTGGCTATGGCTACACCTTC.

The chain joins TRBV6-1 to TRBJ2-5, with 8 bases aligning to TRBD1. Per the germline V gene, CDR1 is MNHNS and CDR2 is SASEGT. The CDR3 extends over 15 amino acids. The V segment lost 6 bases and the J segment 2 bases; nucleotides outside the gene matches: 8. CDR3 bases: TGTGCCAGCAGGGGCGACAGGGGATTTCAAGAGACCCAGTACTTC. Residues: CASRGDRGFQETQYF.

The rearrangement joins TRBV5-6 to TRBJ1-1; D is unresolved. The CDR3 is 14 amino acids. With 3 bases removed from V and 2 bases from J, the gap between germline ends came to 11 bases. The germline V gene encodes CDR1 SGHDT and CDR2 YYEEEE. CDR3 residues: CASSWRGRNTEAFF. CDR3 sequence (DNA): TGTGCCAGCAGCTGGCGTGGGAGAAACACTGAAGCTTTCTTT.

The rearrangement uses TRBV7-9 and TRBJ2-1, with D maybe TRBD1 (5 bases). CDR1 and CDR2 (germline): SEHNR, FQNEAQ (reference sequence). V lost 6 bases to trimming and J lost 2 bases, with 17 bases between them. This CDR3 comprises 16 residues. The CDR3 loop reads CASSTPAWTTYNEQFF. The CDR3, as DNA: TGTGCCAGCAGTACACCAGCCTGGACAACCTACAATGAGCAGTTCTTC.

V usage is TRBV27 and J usage is TRBJ1-5; a possible D gene is TRBD1 (5 bases). The CDR3 totals 14 residues. Trimming removed 5 bases at V and 1 base at J, with 9 bases between. Looked up from germline, CDR1 is MNHEY and CDR2 is SMNVEV (reference sequence). CDR3 coding DNA: TGTGCCAGCAGTGCCTGGGACAGCAATCAGCCCCAGCATTTT. Translating gives CASSAWDSNQPQHF.

In its sample, this clonotype was seen a few times. The rearrangement joins TRBV12-3 or TRBV12-4 to TRBJ2-1; TRBD2 matches 9 bases. The CDR3 loop spans 16 amino acids. Trimming at V came to 0 bases and at J to 4 bases, leaving 4 bases not matched to a gene. The CDR3 nucleotides are TGTGCCAGCAGTTTAGCGCGACTAGCGGAATACAATGAGCAGTTCTTC. Amino acid sequence: CASSLARLAEYNEQFF.

Only a few counts were recorded for this clonotype. The CDR3 region has the DNA TGTGCCAGCAGTAGGACCGGGACGGGGAACACTGAAGCTTTCTTT. Residues: CASSRTGTGNTEAFF. This rearrangement joins TRBV12-3 or TRBV12-4 to TRBJ1-1; D might be TRBD1 (5 bases). The CDR3 consists of 15 residues. Trimming shortened V by 5 bases and J by 1 base, and 14 bases separated the two germline ends.

V and J are TRBV6-5 and TRBJ2-3; TRBD2 aligns across 10 bases. V lost 6 bases and J lost 4; bases outside the gene matches: 4. Germline V lookup: CDR1 MNHEY, CDR2 SVGAGI. This CDR3 region has 14 residues. The CDR3 is CASRLAGFADTQYF. Here the CDR3 DNA reads TGTGCCAGCAGACTAGCGGGGTTCGCAGATACGCAGTATTTT.

The rearrangement links TRBV19 to TRBJ1-5; D is unresolved. Germline-derived CDR1 and CDR2 are LNHDA and SQIVND (reference sequence). The germline V and J ends were trimmed by 2 bases and 4 bases, with 9 bases remaining between them. The CDR3 sequence is 14 residues long. CDR3 nucleotides: TGTGCCAGTAGTATATCGCAGGAGAATCAGCCCCAGCATTTT. It yields the protein CASSISQENQPQHF.

This clonotype came up many times. This sequence joins TRBV7-2 and TRBJ2-2; 8 bases agree with TRBD2. The CDR3 loop spans 15 amino acids. V dropped 3 bases and J dropped 6; count of bases not matched to a gene: 6. Germline CDR1 is SGHTA and CDR2 is FQGNSA. CDR3 in amino acids: CASSFLGLAAGELFF. In DNA form, the CDR3 reads TGTGCCAGCAGCTTTCTCGGACTAGCAGCCGGGGAGCTGTTTTTT.

This clonotype was found a few times. The genes are TRBV19 and TRBJ1-4; 8 nucleotides agree with TRBD1. This CDR3 is 13 amino acids long. Looked up from germline, CDR1 is LNHDA and CDR2 is SQIVND (reference sequence). V lost 10 bases to trimming and J lost 5 bases; unmatched junction nucleotides: 6. This CDR3 is CATRRTGNEKLFF. The CDR3 nucleotides are TGTGCCACGCGCCGGACAGGGAATGAAAAACTGTTTTTT.

This clonotype was picked up a small number of times. The rearrangement uses TRBV7-6 and TRBJ2-2; D unclear. V lost 5 bases and J lost 4, with 14 bases in between. Germline V lookup: CDR1 SGHVS, CDR2 FNYEAQ. This CDR3 is built from 15 residues. The CDR3 is CASSQSSIPTGELFF. Written as DNA, the CDR3 is TGTGCCAGCAGCCAATCGAGCATACCCACCGGGGAGCTGTTTTTT.

A few counts support this clonotype. V is TRBV18 and J is TRBJ2-7; 9 nucleotides line up with TRBD2. The ends lost 5 bases at V and 3 bases at J; junction bases unmatched: 5. This CDR3 comprises 14 residues. The germline CDR1 and CDR2 sequences are KGHSH and LQKENI. CDR3 loop: CASSAGTSFYEQYF. The CDR3 nucleotides are TGTGCCAGCTCAGCCGGGACTAGCTTCTACGAGCAGTACTTC.

This chain links TRBV5-4 with TRBJ2-5; TRBD2 agrees at 8 bases. With 5 bases clipped from V and 10 bases from J, the junction kept 19 bases outside the gene matches. The CDR3 is made up of 16 amino acids. Germline V lookup: CDR1 SGHNT, CDR2 YYREEE (reference sequence). The CDR3 region is CASSKPGLGAVQDQYF. The CDR3 coding sequence is TGTGCCAGCAGTAAACCGGGACTAGGTGCAGTCCAGGACCAGTACTTC. The entire variable domain, with the rest obtained from reference TRBV5-4 and TRBJ2-5, is as follows: ETGVTQSPTHLIKTRGQQVTLRCSSQSGHNTVSWYQQALGQGPQFIFQYYREEENGRGNFPPRFSGLQFPNYSSELNVNALELDDSALYLCASSKPGLGAVQDQYFGPGTRLLVL.

This clonotype was counted only a few times. This rearrangement joins TRBV24-1 to TRBJ2-2; 15 nucleotides line up with TRBD2. The ends lost 4 bases at V and 4 bases at J; junction bases unmatched: 9. CDR3 length: 19 residues. From germline, CDR1 is KGHDR and CDR2 SFDVKD. Written as DNA, the CDR3 is TGTGCCACCAGTGACTCCGGACTAGCGGGGGGGCCGGGCACCGGGGAGCTGTTTTTT. It is translated as CATSDSGLAGGPGTGELFF.

This clonotype was detected ten times or more. The J gene is TRBJ1-5, the V gene TRBV7-2, with D perhaps matching TRBD1 (5 bases). The CDR3 sequence is 15 residues long. The V gene's germline CDR1 is SGHTA and CDR2 FQGNSA. V dropped 3 bases and J dropped 5 bases, with 14 bases sitting between them. CDR3 loop: CASSLAGRGYQPQHF. As DNA, the CDR3 is TGTGCCAGCAGCTTGGCGGGGCGCGGGTATCAGCCCCAGCATTTT.

This clonotype was detected only once. One junction end does not reproduce the germline sequence, and a read error may be involved. The V and J genes are TRBV6-2 or TRBV6-3 and TRBJ1-2; no firm D call. The germline CDR1 and CDR2 sequences are MNHEY and SVGEGT. CDR3 length: 13 residues. DNA for the CDR3: TGTGCCCGCAGTTACGGCACGAACTATGGCTACACCTTC. Its translation is CARSYGTNYGYTF.

The V and J genes are TRBV6-7 and TRBJ2-5; tentative D call: TRBD1 (5 bases). TRBV6-7 is an ORF for which the function is uncertain. This CDR3 spans 13 amino acids. Trimming pared 7 bases from V and 2 bases from J, leaving 11 bases between. CDR3 amino acids: CASTPRDQETQYF. The CDR3 region has the DNA TGTGCCAGCACCCCCAGGGATCAAGAGACCCAGTACTTC.

This clonotype was found a few times. The chain couples TRBV6-6 to TRBJ1-2, with D hard to call. V lost 0 bases to trimming and J lost 4 bases, with 9 bases between them. The CDR3 is 14 residues long. Germline V lookup: CDR1 MNHNY, CDR2 SVGAGI (reference sequence). The CDR3 bases are TGTGCCAGCAGTTACTCGACCCGTAGCTATGGCTACACCTTC. Residues: CASSYSTRSYGYTF.

The chain employs TRBV11-1 and TRBJ2-1; the match to TRBD2 covers 8 bases. CDR3 length: 15 amino acids. Per germline, CDR1 SGHAT and CDR2 FQDESV (reference sequence). J lost 5 bases, V lost 7 bases, and 10 bases had no gene match. CDR3 residues: CASTHGGLGNNEQFF. Here the CDR3 DNA reads TGTGCCAGCACCCACGGGGGACTAGGAAACAATGAGCAGTTCTTC.

Details on this clonotype: One junction end disagrees with the germline gene, perhaps due to a read error. The chain couples TRBV6-7 to TRBJ1-1; D call uncertain. TRBV6-7 is sorted into the ORF group, with uncertain function. The CDR3 covers 16 residues. This chain's CDR3 is CASSLGRRLGLTEALF. CDR3 DNA sequence: TGTGCCAGCAGTTTAGGTCGCCGGCTAGGCCTCACTGAAGCTTTATTT.

The chain is built from TRBV6-5 and TRBJ2-3, with D perhaps TRBD1 (6 bases). V dropped 2 bases and J dropped 1 base, with 10 bases sitting between them. This CDR3 spans 15 amino acids. Germline lookup yields CDR1 MNHEY and CDR2 SVGAGI. In DNA, the CDR3 is TGTGCCAGCAGTTACACAGGGCCACGCACAGATACGCAGTATTTT. Translation: CASSYTGPRTDTQYF.

On this clonotype: Compared with germline, one end of the junction differs, possibly owing to a read error. The chain uses TRBV28 and TRBJ1-5; 7 bases are a match to TRBD1. This CDR3 contains 15 residues. From germline, CDR1 is MDHEN and CDR2 SYDVKM. The CDR3 DNA reads as TGTTCCAGCAGTTCCGACAGGGATCCGGATCAGCCCCAGCATTTT. This translates into CSSSSDRDPDQPQHF.

CDR3 in DNA: TGTGCCACCCTGGACAGGGGGCCCGGGGAGCTGTTTTTT. Protein sequence: CATLDRGPGELFF. The J gene is TRBJ2-2, the V gene TRBV19, with 11 positions matching TRBD1. The length of the CDR3 is 13 residues. V gave up 10 bases and J gave up 6 bases; unmatched junction bases: 4. CDR1 LNHDA and CDR2 SQIVND come from the germline V gene (reference sequence). The variable domain in full, with the rest retrieved from reference TRBV19 and TRBJ2-2, is DGGITQSPKYLFRKEGQNVTLSCEQNLNHDAMYWYRQDPGQGLRLIYYSQIVNDFQKGDIAEGYSVSREKKESFPLTVTSAQKNPTAFYLCATLDRGPGELFFGEGSRLTVL.

The V call is TRBV15, the J call TRBJ2-7, with 10 positions matching TRBD1. Per germline, CDR1 LNHNV and CDR2 YYDKDF (reference sequence). The ends lost 0 bases at V and 5 bases at J; junction bases unmatched: 7. This CDR3 contains 16 residues. CDR3 residues: CATSRDYSGTGDEQYF. CDR3 sequence (DNA): TGTGCCACCAGCAGAGATTATTCTGGGACAGGGGACGAGCAGTACTTC.

This clonotype was counted between two and nine times. The chain carries TRBV28 and TRBJ1-2; D gene uncertain. Trimming removed 3 bases at V and 6 bases at J, with 11 bases between. The CDR3 runs 13 residues. The germline V gene has CDR1 MDHEN and CDR2 SYDVKM. CDR3 sequence: CASSLESFDGYTF. The CDR3 region has the DNA TGTGCCAGCAGTTTGGAGTCCTTCGATGGCTACACCTTC.

Only a few counts were recorded for this clonotype. The chain carries TRBV11-2 and TRBJ2-5; no definite D call. V lost 1 base to trimming and J lost 2 bases, with 17 bases between them. The germline V gene has CDR1 SGHAT and CDR2 FQNNGV. CDR3 length equals 17 residues. In DNA form, the CDR3 reads TGTGCCAGCAGCTTAGCAGGTTTCTCAGGTCTTCAAGAGACCCAGTACTTC. Its protein is CASSLAGFSGLQETQYF. The entire variable domain, with the rest obtained from reference TRBV11-2 and TRBJ2-5, is as follows: EAGVAQSPRYKIIEKRQSVAFWCNPISGHATLYWYQQILGQGPKLLIQFQNNGVVDDSQLPKDRFSAERLKGVDSTLKIQPAKLEDSAVYLCASSLAGFSGLQETQYFGPGTRLLVL.